The 10 T cell receptor beta chains in this list originate from one sample, sequenced in a study of T cell responses to AZD1222 COVID-19 vaccine (dated by TCRdb to the early 2020s). The receptor library was made with the immunoSEQ multiplex PCR assay. The clones in this table, taken by TCRdb from immuneACCESS, are in-frame only. Not every clone is retained; where verified, under half of the shortfall comes from an unresolved V gene, and the cause of the rest is unknown. Across this sample there are 100,000 to 150,000 clones, with 94% seen only once. The ten largest clones take up 6.6% of the sample. In the paper's terms, the time point label means: baseline before first vaccination. The starting material was peripheral blood, obtained on day 0 of AZD1222 vaccination. The source is an adult in good health.

The CDR3 reads CASSLGWGDEQYF. In nucleotides, the CDR3 is TGTGCCAGCAGCCTTGGCTGGGGAGACGAGCAGTACTTC. This chain uses TRBV7-8 with TRBJ2-7; D is possibly TRBD2 (5 bases). Germline CDR1 is SGHVS and CDR2 is FQNEAQ. Trimming cost V 5 bases and J 5 bases, with 13 bases left between them. The CDR3 totals 13 residues.

The V gene is TRBV30, the J gene TRBJ2-3, with D tentatively TRBD1 or TRBD2 (5 bases each). Trimming left V 1 base short and J 0 bases short, with 11 bases between. Germline V gene data show CDR1 as GTSNPN and CDR2 as SVGIG (reference sequence). The length of the CDR3 is 15 residues. The DNA of the CDR3 is TGTGCCTGGAGTGGGGGGAGAGGTAGCACAGATACGCAGTATTTT. This codes for CAWSGGRGSTDTQYF.

The chain couples TRBV6-5 to TRBJ1-2; 8 nucleotides line up with TRBD1. The CDR3 has 13 amino acids. Trimming at V came to 6 bases and at J to 8 bases, leaving 8 bases not matched to a gene. Looked up from germline, CDR1 is MNHEY and CDR2 is SVGAGI. CDR3 residues: CASRTLDREGYTF. Here the CDR3 DNA reads TGTGCCAGCAGGACTTTGGACAGGGAGGGCTACACCTTC.

CDR3 DNA: TGCAGCGTTGAACCTCTCCAGGATTTCTATGGCTACACCTTC. It codes for CSVEPLQDFYGYTF. This chain joins TRBV29-1 and TRBJ1-2; D call uncertain. The V and J ends lost 2 bases and 4 bases respectively, with 14 bases between them. The CDR3 runs to 14 residues. Germline V lookup: CDR1 SQVTM, CDR2 ANQGSEA.

This sequence joins TRBV11-2 and TRBJ1-1; D ambiguous. The V and J ends lost 2 bases and 1 base respectively, with 14 bases between them. Germline CDR1 SGHAT, CDR2 FQNNGV. The length of the CDR3 is 16 residues. The CDR3 bases are TGTGCCAGCAGCTTAATTCGTTACTGGGAGAACACTGAAGCTTTCTTT. Protein product: CASSLIRYWENTEAFF.

This sequence joins TRBV30 and TRBJ1-2; D is uncertain. Trimming removed 0 bases from V and 3 bases from J, with 11 bases in between. The V gene's germline CDR1 is GTSNPN and CDR2 SVGIG (reference sequence). The CDR3 length is 14 residues. This CDR3 reads CAWSVDTSYYGYTF. The CDR3, as DNA: TGTGCCTGGAGTGTCGACACTTCTTACTATGGCTACACCTTC.

The rearrangement uses TRBV4-2 and TRBJ2-7; D ambiguous. This CDR3 region has 12 residues. Between the trimmed V and J ends, which lost 4 bases and 4 bases, there was a span of 8 bases. Germline CDR1 is LGHNA and CDR2 is YNFKEQ. CDR3 bases: TGTGCCAGCAGCCTGAATAAATACGAGCAGTACTTC. It translates to CASSLNKYEQYF.

As DNA, the CDR3 is TGTGCCAGCAGCGAAGAATGGGGGAACACTGAAGCTTTCTTT. Its translation: CASSEEWGNTEAFF. The rearrangement joins TRBV28 to TRBJ1-1, with no clear D. This CDR3 has 14 amino acids. CDR1 is MDHEN, CDR2 SYDVKM, per germline. V was cut by 6 bases and J by 1 base, with 12 bases left in between.

About this clone itself: The same CDR3 is also encoded by other DNA sequences in this sample. This rearrangement joins TRBV19 to TRBJ1-5, with D unresolved. V lost 3 bases, J lost 7 bases, and 10 bases lay in between. Per the germline V gene, CDR1 is LNHDA and CDR2 is SQIVND (reference sequence). The CDR3 sequence is 13 residues long. The CDR3 DNA is TGTGCCAGTAGTATTGCAGGTACGCAGCCCCAGCATTTT. Amino acids: CASSIAGTQPQHF.

The gene calls are TRBV28 and TRBJ1-6, with a weak D call TRBD1 (5 bases). Trimming shortened V by 7 bases and J by 3 bases, and 13 bases separated the two germline ends. The CDR3 consists of 15 residues. Germline V gene data show CDR1 as MDHEN and CDR2 as SYDVKM. This CDR3 is CASNPRQYYNSPLHF. The CDR3 DNA is TGTGCCAGCAACCCCCGACAGTACTATAATTCACCCCTCCACTTT.